Given below is one TCR beta chain in context. The antigen is undetermined. This sample was included in a study of cytomegalovirus exposure and HLA in healthy donors. The study's findings and limits: Most of the TCR beta V segments (in an earlier analysis) were productive either about 87% or about 30% of the time.

There are 14 residues in the CDR3. Germline V lookup: CDR1 SGHTA, CDR2 FQGNSA. V lost 1 base to trimming and J lost 5 bases, with 11 bases between them. PCR primers comprised 60 Vbeta and 13 Jbeta primers. Clones were read by immunoSEQ multiplex PCR, and TCRdb kept only the in-frame ones, dropping some. This table holds some 60,000 clones, over 75% found once. The specimen sequenced was PBMCs. This sequence was found in a female donor in good health and CMV-seronegative. The chain employs TRBV7-2 and TRBJ2-5; D gene unclear. CDR3 DNA: TGTGCCAGCAGCTTAGTGCTTACTATCGAGACCCAGTACTTC. Its protein is CASSLVLTIETQYF. The complete variable domain, with remaining parts taken from reference TRBV7-2 and TRBJ2-5, reads GAGVSQSPSNKVTEKGKDVELRCDPISGHTALYWYRQSLGQGLEFLIYFQGNSAPDKSGLPSDRFSAERTGGSVSTLTIQRTQQEDSAVYLCASSLVLTIETQYFGPGTRLLVL.